This T cell receptor (beta chain) appears in the sequencing data of a study of T cells in Graves' hyperthyroidism and ophthalmopathy. This clonotype showed up many times. TCR beta CDR3 regions were amplified from RNA. During a first-round RT-PCR of the TCR CDR3, the HTBI primer set was used. One entry per CDR3 protein, called by TCRdb with MiXCR from the multiplex PCR reads. The sample holds approximately 600,000 distinct CDR3 sequences, less than 25% seen once. Germline assignment: CDR1 MDHEN and CDR2 SYDVKM. This CDR3 spans 17 amino acids. Trimming removed 6 bases from V and 0 bases from J; junction bases left unmatched: 11. The cohort's ophthalmopathy patients, a group with duration under 3 months, had a Clinical Activity Score of at least 3 and a NOSPECS grade of at least 4.

The sequencing input was blood. This sequence was found in a man aged 25-45 years with Graves' ophthalmopathy. The J gene is TRBJ2-3, the V gene TRBV28, with TRBD1 matching 8 bases. CDR3 sequence reads: CASSPPSGGGSTDTQYF. DNA for the CDR3: TGTGCCAGCAGCCCGCCATCAGGGGGCGGGAGCACAGATACGCAGTATTTT.